A selection of T cell receptor beta chains follows, all from one sample in a study of cytomegalovirus exposure and HLA in healthy donors. Libraries were prepared by immunoSEQ multiplex PCR; TCRdb keeps only in-frame clonotypes and omits some of them. This repertoire shows roughly 93,000 clones, roughly 79% found once; its top ten account for approximately 0.6%. Sequences were obtained from PBMCs. Every receptor here comes from a man aged 25-45 years in good health and CMV-seronegative. Each CDR3 is given with its conserved first and last residue. The D gene is left open where the match is weak. Part of the rows lack a size; the others show once, few, many or a class for expanded clones.

D gene	clone size	V gene	J gene	CDR3 protein	CDR3 DNA
NA	NA	TRBV19	TRBJ2-1	CASSIGQRISYNEQFF	TGTGCCAGTAGTATAGGACAACGGATCTCCTACAATGAGCAGTTCTTC
NA	NA	TRBV5-4	TRBJ2-3	CASSPRGIGTDTQYF	TGTGCCAGCAGCCCTAGGGGGATTGGGACAGATACGCAGTATTTT
TRBD2	NA	TRBV14	TRBJ2-3	CASSYRLAGGPPDTQYF	TGTGCCAGCAGCTACCGATTAGCGGGGGGGCCGCCAGATACGCAGTATTTT
NA	NA	TRBV19	TRBJ2-2	CASSPKIYANTGELFF	TGTGCCAGTAGCCCCAAGATCTACGCGAACACCGGGGAGCTGTTTTTT
TRBD1	NA	TRBV7-6	TRBJ2-4	CASSWDSKNIQYF	TGTGCCAGCAGCTGGGACAGTAAAAACATTCAGTACTTC
TRBD2	NA	TRBV10-3	TRBJ2-3	CAIGRGGEDTQYF	TGTGCCATCGGGCGGGGGGGCGAAGATACGCAGTATTTT
NA	few	TRBV6-6	TRBJ2-7	CASTGTRNSYEQYF	TGTGCCAGCACCGGGACACGAAACTCCTACGAGCAGTACTTC
NA	few	TRBV4-1	TRBJ2-2	CASSQDTSRAGELFF	TGCGCCAGCAGCCAAGATACTTCGAGGGCCGGGGAGCTGTTTTTT
TRBD2	NA	TRBV9	TRBJ2-5	CASSVGGAGAGETQYF	TGTGCCAGCAGCGTAGGAGGAGCGGGAGCAGGTGAGACCCAGTACTTC
NA	NA	TRBV5-5	TRBJ1-6	CASSLAPSSYNSPLHF	TGTGCCAGCAGCTTGGCCCCGAGCTCCTATAATTCACCCCTCCACTTT
NA	few	TRBV10-3	TRBJ1-1	CAISESNSEAFF	TGTGCCATCAGTGAGTCGAACTCTGAAGCTTTCTTT